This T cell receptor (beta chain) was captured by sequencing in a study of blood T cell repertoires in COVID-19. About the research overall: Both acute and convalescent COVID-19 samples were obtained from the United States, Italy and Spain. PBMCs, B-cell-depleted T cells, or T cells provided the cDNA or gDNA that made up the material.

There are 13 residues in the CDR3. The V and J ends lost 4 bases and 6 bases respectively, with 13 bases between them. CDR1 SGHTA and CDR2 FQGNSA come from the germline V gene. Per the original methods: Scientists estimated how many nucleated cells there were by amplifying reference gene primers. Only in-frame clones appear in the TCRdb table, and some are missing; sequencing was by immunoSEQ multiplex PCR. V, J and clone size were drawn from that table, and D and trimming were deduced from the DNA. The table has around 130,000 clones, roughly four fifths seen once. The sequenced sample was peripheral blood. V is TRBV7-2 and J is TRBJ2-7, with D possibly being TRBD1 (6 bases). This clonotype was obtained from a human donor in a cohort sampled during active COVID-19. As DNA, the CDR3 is TGTGCCAGCAGCTCACAGGGTTTTGTCGAGCAGTACTTC. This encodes CASSSQGFVEQYF.